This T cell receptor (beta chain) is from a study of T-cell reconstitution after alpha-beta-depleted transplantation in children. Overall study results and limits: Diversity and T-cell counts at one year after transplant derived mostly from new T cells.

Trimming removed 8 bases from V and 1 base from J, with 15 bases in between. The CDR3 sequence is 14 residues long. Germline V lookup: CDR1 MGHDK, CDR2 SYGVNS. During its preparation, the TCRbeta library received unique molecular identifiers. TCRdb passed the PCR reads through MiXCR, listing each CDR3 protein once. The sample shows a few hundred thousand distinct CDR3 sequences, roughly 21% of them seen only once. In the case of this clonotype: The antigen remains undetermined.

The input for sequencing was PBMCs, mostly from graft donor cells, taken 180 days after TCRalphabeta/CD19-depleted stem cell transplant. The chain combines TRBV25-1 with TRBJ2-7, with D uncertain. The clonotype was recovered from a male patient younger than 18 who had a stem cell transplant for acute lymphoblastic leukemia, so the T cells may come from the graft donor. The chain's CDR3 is CASSPEPSSYEQYF. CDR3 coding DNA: TGTGCCAGCTCCCCGGAACCCTCGTCCTACGAGCAGTACTTC.